The clone carrying this T cell receptor (beta chain) was seen ten or more times. Amplification of TCR beta CDR3 regions was performed using RNA transcripts as template. Researchers ran a first-round RT-PCR on the TCR CDR3 using the HTBI primer set. TCRdb re-derived calls from the multiplex PCR reads in MiXCR, one entry per CDR3 protein. The sample lists fewer than 650,000 distinct CDR3 sequences, more than 11% occurring once. Trimming shortened V by 7 bases and J by 1 base, and 13 bases separated the two germline ends. Germline CDR1 reads ENHRY; CDR2 reads SYGVKD. The CDR3 extends over 14 amino acids. Those with hyperthyroidism were 18 to 65 years old, newly diagnosed, and ill for under 2 months. Those patients with uncontrolled infection, other autoimmune disease, pregnancy or lactation were excluded. Diagnoses were established using clinical symptoms, serum thyroxine and TRAb, thyroid ultrasound and orbital computed tomography.

The record originates from a study of T cells in Graves' hyperthyroidism and ophthalmopathy. Study context: Peripheral blood was secured at the point of initial diagnosis, before any treatment.

The chain combines TRBV10-3 with TRBJ1-1, with D maybe TRBD1 (5 bases). What was sequenced was blood. This TCR was recovered from a woman aged 30 to 39 with Graves' hyperthyroidism that later progressed to Graves' ophthalmopathy. The CDR3 protein is CAITRDRENTEAFF. In DNA form, the CDR3 reads TGTGCCATCACCAGAGACAGAGAGAACACTGAAGCTTTCTTT.